This T cell receptor (beta chain) was profiled in a study of shared clonotypes between healthy human individuals (dated by TCRdb to 2018 to 2021). As for the study more broadly: A few men and two women, aged 18 to 49 years, made up the cohort. Per donor, three plates each were used for CD4 naive and CD4 memory, two for CD8 naive, and one for CD8 memory. To estimate repertoire size and how much clonotype sharing occurs between individuals, the study deeply sequenced the blood TCR repertoires of a handful of healthy adults. To increase sequencing depth and limit assay-specific biases, TCR repertoire library preparation and sequencing were carried out by different laboratories using diverse techniques. Each donor's leukapheresis produced roughly between about 0.9 and 9.5 billion PBMCs. Study-wide findings and limitations: Higher generation probabilities were observed for clonotypes shared by all four sorted-subset donors than for non-shared clonotypes. Because the study included only a small number of donors, the genetic and exposure-history diversity represented was limited. Sharing across a handful of donors was observed for about 4.8% of naive CD4, over 3% of naive CD8, around 2.5% of memory CD4, and around 0.4% of memory CD8 clonotypes. Pairwise subsampling led to the expectation that sequencing depth would affect the degree of clonotype sharing among donors. Larger estimated clonotype richness was generally found for naive subsets than for memory subsets. Incomplete sequencing was indicated by rarefaction of sorted-subset datasets, despite the large sequencing depth. Only blood was sampled, and tissue TCR repertoires likely differ from those in blood.

CD8 naive samples consisted of CD45RO-negative cells that were positively selected for CCR7, yielding a CD45RA+CCR7+ population without TemRA cells. The donors were healthy, HIV-negative adults who had no recently reported acute infections or vaccinations. Every donor was a Caucasian adult residing in Nashville, Tennessee, USA. Blood was obtained by leukapheresis, after which PBMCs were separated by Ficoll-Histopaque density gradient centrifugation and cryopreserved in liquid nitrogen vapor phase. Purity and quantity of every magnetically sorted T cell population were checked by analytical flow cytometry. Genomic DNA was isolated from each sorted fraction and quantified by UV absorbance on a Nanodrop 2000c. As for this clone: Its antigen is currently not known. Per-base qualities were not stored, and no clone one base away is much larger.

TCR CDR3 regions were amplified from genomic DNA by multiplex PCR using the deep immunoSEQ assay. Extracted genomic DNA from each cell subset was distributed evenly across all wells of several immunoSEQ 96-well plates, and each plate was treated as a replicate. For sorted subsets, around 200 ng genomic DNA, equal to approximately 30,000 T cell genomes, was loaded into each replicate PCR. The purified libraries were quantified using a Qubit 3.0 fluorometer, sized with a Bioanalyzer 2100, and then quantified again using the KAPA Library Quantification kit. Every immunoSEQ 96-well plate was sequenced on a separate single-read 150-cycle Illumina NextSeq 550 flow cell. The authors' pipeline ran thus. Because the immunoSEQ output included only junctional sequences and no quality scores, the filtering could not be the same as the filtering used for full-length reads. Sequences were annotated with PyIR, a Python wrapper for IgBLAST v1.9, and V/J genes and CDR3 were assigned using IMGT germline references. Reads were removed for weak V/J assignments (E-value above 1e-6), missing CDR3, stop codons, out-of-frame junctions, or ambiguous translated residues. V3J clonotypes were defined as sequences sharing the same inferred V gene, J gene, and CDR3 amino acid sequence. Percentage overlap between repertoires was computed as shared unique clonotypes divided by the size of the smaller repertoire. Richness of each repertoire was evaluated using RTK rarefaction, the Chao1 estimator, and Recon v2.1 estimates of unobserved clonotypes. OLGA was used to compute generation probabilities for all TCRbeta clonotypes that the gDNA method yielded from a handful of donors. TCRdb took over this immuneACCESS table, retaining in-frame rearrangements with V and J assigned. Such tables are incomplete; in checked studies, under half of the missing clones stem from an unresolved V gene, and the remainder is unexplained. V and J calls plus clone size are reproduced from that table; the DNA served to infer D and trimming. Across this sample there are fewer than 1 million clones, with about 96% seen only once. Around 0.21% of the sample is in the top ten clones.

The sequence derives from a man aged 25 to 45 in good health. Sequenced: naive CD8+ T cells sorted from blood. The cell subset or site label, read with the paper, signifies: CD45RA+CCR7+.

The CDR3 protein sequence reads: CASSLGELTYEQYF. The bases read TGTGCCAGCAGCTTGGGGGAGCTTACCTACGAGCAGTACTTC. The receptor chain draws on TRBV7-9 and TRBJ2-7, with the D call perhaps TRBD1 or TRBD2, each one matching 5 bases. The CDR3, cysteine through phenylalanine, is 14 amino acids long. The read is trimmed to its CDR3 DNA, 42 bases read in frame from base 1. The germline ends are 11 bases apart after V is trimmed by 3 bases and J by 2 bases. According to the germline V gene (reference sequence), CDR1 reads SEHNR and CDR2 reads FQNEAQ.